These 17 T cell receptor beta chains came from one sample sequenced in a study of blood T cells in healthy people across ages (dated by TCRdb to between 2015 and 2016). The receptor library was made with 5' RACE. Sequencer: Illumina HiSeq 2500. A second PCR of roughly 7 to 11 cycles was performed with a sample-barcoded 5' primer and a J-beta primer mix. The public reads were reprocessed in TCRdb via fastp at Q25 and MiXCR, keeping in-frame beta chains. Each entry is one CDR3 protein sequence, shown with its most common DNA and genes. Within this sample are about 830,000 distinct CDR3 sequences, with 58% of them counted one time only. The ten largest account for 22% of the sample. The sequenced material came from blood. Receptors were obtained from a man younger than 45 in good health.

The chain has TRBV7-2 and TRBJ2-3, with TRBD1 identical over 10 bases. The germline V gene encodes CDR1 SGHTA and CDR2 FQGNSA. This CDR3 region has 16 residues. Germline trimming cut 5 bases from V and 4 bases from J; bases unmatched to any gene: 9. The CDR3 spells CASSRPTGTGADTQYF. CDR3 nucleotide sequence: TGTGCCAGCAGCCGACCTACCGGGACAGGGGCAGATACGCAGTATTTT. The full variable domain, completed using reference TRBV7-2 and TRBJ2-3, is GAGVSQSPSNKVTEKGKDVELRCDPISGHTALYWYRQSLGQGLEFLIYFQGNSAPDKSGLPSDRFSAERTGGSVSTLTIQRTQQEDSAVYLCASSRPTGTGADTQYFGPGTRLTVL.

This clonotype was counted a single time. The CDR3 sequence: CSAKDSPTDTQYF. In DNA form, the CDR3 reads TGCAGTGCTAAGGACAGTCCCACAGATACGCAGTATTTT. The chain carries TRBV20-1 and TRBJ2-3; maybe TRBD1 (6 bases). Germline V gives CDR1 DFQATT, CDR2 SNEGSKA (reference sequence). V was shortened by 4 bases and J by 2 bases, with 10 bases between the two germline ends. This CDR3 spans 13 amino acids.

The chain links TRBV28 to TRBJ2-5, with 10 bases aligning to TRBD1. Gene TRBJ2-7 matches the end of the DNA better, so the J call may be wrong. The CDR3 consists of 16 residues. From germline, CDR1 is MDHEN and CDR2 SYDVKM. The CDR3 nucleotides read TGTGCCAGCAGTTTCAATTCCCGGACAGGGGGGGACGAGCAGTACTTC. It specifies CASSFNSRTGGDEQYF.

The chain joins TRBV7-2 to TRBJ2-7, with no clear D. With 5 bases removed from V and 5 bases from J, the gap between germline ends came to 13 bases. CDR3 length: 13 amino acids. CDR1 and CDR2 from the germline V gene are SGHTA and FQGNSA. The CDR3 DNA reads TGTGCCAGCAGCCCTGCCAGCGAAAACGAGCAGTACTTC. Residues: CASSPASENEQYF.

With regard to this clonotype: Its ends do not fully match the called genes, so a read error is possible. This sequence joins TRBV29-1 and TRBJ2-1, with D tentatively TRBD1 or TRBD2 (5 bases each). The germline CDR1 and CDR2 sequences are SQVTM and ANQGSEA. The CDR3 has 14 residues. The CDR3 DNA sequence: TGCAGCGTCATTTTTTTGGGACGTCTCAATGAGCGGTTCTTC. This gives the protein CSVIFLGRLNERFF.

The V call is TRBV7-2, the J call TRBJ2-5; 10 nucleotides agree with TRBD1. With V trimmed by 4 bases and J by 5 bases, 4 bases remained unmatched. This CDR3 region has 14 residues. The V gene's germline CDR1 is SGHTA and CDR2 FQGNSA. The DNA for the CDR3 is TGTGCCAGCAGCTCCGGACAGGGGGTTGAGACCCAGTACTTC. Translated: CASSSGQGVETQYF.

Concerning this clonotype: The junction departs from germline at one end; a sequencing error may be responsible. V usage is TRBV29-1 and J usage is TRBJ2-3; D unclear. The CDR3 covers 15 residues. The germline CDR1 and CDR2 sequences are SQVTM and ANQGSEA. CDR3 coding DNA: TGCAGCGTTGTCTCCGGGCTATCACGCACAGATGCGCAGTATTTT. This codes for CSVVSGLSRTDAQYF.

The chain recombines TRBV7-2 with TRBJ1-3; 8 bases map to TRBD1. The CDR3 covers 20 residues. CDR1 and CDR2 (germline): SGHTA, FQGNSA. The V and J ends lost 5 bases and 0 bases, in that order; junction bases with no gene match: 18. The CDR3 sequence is CASSHLTGQGSTSSGNTIYF. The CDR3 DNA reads TGTGCCAGCAGCCATCTGACCGGACAGGGATCAACGAGCTCTGGAAACACCATATATTTT.

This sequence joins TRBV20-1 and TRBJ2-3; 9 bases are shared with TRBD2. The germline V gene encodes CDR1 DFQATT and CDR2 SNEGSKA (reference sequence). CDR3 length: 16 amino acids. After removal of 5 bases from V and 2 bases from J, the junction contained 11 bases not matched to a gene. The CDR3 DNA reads TGCAGTGCTCCCGGGGGCGGCGGGGGGGACACAGATACGCAGTATTTT. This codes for CSAPGGGGGDTDTQYF.

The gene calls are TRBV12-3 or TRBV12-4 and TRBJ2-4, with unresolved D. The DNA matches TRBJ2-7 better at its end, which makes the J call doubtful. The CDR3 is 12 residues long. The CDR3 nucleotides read TGTGCCAGCACTCTGGGGAACTACGAGCAGTACTTC. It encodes CASTLGNYEQYF.

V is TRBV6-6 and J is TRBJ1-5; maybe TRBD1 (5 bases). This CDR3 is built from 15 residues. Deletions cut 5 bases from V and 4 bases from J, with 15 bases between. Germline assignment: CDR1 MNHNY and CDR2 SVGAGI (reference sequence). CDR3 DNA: TGTGCCAGCAGTACCTTGGGGGAGCGAAATCAGCCCCAGCATTTT. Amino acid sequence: CASSTLGERNQPQHF.

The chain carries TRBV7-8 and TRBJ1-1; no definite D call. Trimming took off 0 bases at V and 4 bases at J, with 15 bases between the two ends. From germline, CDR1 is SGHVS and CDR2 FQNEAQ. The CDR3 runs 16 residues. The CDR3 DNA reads TGTGCCAGCAGCTTAGCCCGAGGGTCCCTCAGCACTGAAGCTTTCTTT. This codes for CASSLARGSLSTEAFF.

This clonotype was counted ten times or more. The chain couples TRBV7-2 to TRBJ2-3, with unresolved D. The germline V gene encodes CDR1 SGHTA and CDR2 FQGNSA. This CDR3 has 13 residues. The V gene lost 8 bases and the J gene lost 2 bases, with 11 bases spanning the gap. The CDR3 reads CASYDWTTDTQYF. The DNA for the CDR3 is TGTGCCAGCTATGACTGGACCACAGATACGCAGTATTTT.

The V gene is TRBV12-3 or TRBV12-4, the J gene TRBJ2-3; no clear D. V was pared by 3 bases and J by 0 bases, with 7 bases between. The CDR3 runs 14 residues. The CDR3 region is CASSFTDSTDTQYF. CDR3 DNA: TGTGCCAGCAGTTTCACGGACAGCACAGATACGCAGTATTTT.

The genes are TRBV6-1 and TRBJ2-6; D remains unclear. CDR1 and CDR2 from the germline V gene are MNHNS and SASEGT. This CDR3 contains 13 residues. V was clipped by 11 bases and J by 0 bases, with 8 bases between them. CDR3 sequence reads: CAAAPSGANVLTF. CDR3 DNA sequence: TGTGCCGCAGCACCCTCTGGGGCCAACGTCCTGACTTTC.

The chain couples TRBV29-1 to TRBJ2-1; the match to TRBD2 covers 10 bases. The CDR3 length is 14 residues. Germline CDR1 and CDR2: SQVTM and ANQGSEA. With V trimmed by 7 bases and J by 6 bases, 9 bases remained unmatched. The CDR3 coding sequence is TGCAGCGAGTCGCTAGCGGGAGCTATCAATGAGCAGTTCTTC. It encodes CSESLAGAINEQFF.

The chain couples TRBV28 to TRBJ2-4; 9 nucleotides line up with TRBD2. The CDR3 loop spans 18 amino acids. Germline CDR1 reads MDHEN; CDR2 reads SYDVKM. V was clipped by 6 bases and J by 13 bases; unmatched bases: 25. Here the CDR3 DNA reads TGTGCCAGCAGCCGCGGGCTAGCGGGGATCCAATCCTACAATGAGCAGTACTTC. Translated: CASSRGLAGIQSYNEQYF. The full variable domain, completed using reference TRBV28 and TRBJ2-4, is DVKVTQSSRYLVKRTGEKVFLECVQDMDHENMFWYRQDPGLGLRLIYFSYDVKMKEKGDIPEGYSVSREKKERFSLILESASTNQTSMYLCASSRGLAGIQSYNEQYFGAGTRLSVL.